These 14 T cell receptor beta chains were all obtained from the same sample, sequenced in a study of T cell responses to AZD1222 COVID-19 vaccine. TCRdb's copy holds only in-frame clones and misses some; the assay was immunoSEQ multiplex PCR. The sample lists some 150,000 clones; just over 90% were seen once. The specimen comprised peripheral blood, sampled on day 0 of AZD1222 vaccination. These receptors all come from an adult in good health.

By share of the sample, this clone is medium-sized. Germline and junction disagree at one end, which may indicate a read error. The gene calls are TRBV5-8 and TRBJ2-1; D is uncertain. This CDR3 contains 11 residues. Germline CDR1 is SGHTS and CDR2 is YDEGEE. CDR3 nucleotide sequence: TGTGCCAGCAGCTCCGACAATGAGCAGTTCTTC. Amino acid sequence: CASSSDNEQFF.

The genes are TRBV27 and TRBJ1-5, with D possibly TRBD1 on 5 matching bases. Trimming pared 2 bases from V and 7 bases from J, leaving 12 bases between. The germline V gene has CDR1 MNHEY and CDR2 SMNVEV (reference sequence). The CDR3 totals 14 residues. The CDR3 region has the DNA TGTGCCAGCAGTTTAGGGTCAGGGATCCAGCCCCAGCATTTT. Its translation is CASSLGSGIQPQHF.

The V and J genes are TRBV4-1 and TRBJ2-2, with 9 bases aligning to TRBD2. V dropped 0 bases and J dropped 7; count of bases not matched to a gene: 0. The CDR3 has 14 residues. In germline, CDR1 is MGHRA, CDR2 YSYEKL. DNA of the CDR3: TGCGCCAGCAGCCAAGATAGCGGGAGCGGGGAGCTGTTTTTT. Protein: CASSQDSGSGELFF.

J is TRBJ2-5 and V is TRBV13, with D possibly matching TRBD2 (5 bases). The germline CDR1 and CDR2 sequences are PRHDT and FYEKMQ (reference sequence). This CDR3 spans 14 amino acids. Trimming left V 3 bases short and J 0 bases short, with 8 bases between. This chain's CDR3 is CASSFWRDQETQYF. The CDR3 DNA sequence: TGTGCCAGCAGCTTTTGGCGGGACCAAGAGACCCAGTACTTC. Drawing the rest from reference TRBV13 and TRBJ2-5, the complete variable domain is AAGVIQSPRHLIKEKRETATLKCYPIPRHDTVYWYQQGPGQDPQFLISFYEKMQSDKGSIPDRFSAQQFSDYHSELNMSSLELGDSALYFCASSFWRDQETQYFGPGTRLLVL.

V usage is TRBV19 and J usage is TRBJ2-2; 7 bases line up with TRBD1. Germline V gives CDR1 LNHDA, CDR2 SQIVND (reference sequence). The V segment lost 7 bases and the J segment 7 bases; nucleotides outside the gene matches: 9. The CDR3 has 14 amino acids. Written as DNA, the CDR3 is TGTGCCAGTACCGCGGACAGGACCTACGGGGAGCTGTTTTTT. Protein sequence: CASTADRTYGELFF.

This clone showed up just once. The chain uses TRBV3-1 (or the pseudogene TRBV3-2) and TRBJ1-1; D is possibly TRBD1 (5 bases). CDR3 length equals 14 residues. V was clipped by 3 bases and J by 3 bases, with 11 bases between them. The V gene's germline CDR1 is LGHDT and CDR2 YNNKEL (reference sequence). The CDR3 coding sequence is TGTGCCAGCAGCCAGATTGGGGGGGACACTGAAGCTTTCTTT. This encodes CASSQIGGDTEAFF.

The count of this clone is one. The rearrangement links TRBV9 to TRBJ2-5; 7 bases align to TRBD2. After removal of 3 bases from V and 7 bases from J, the junction contained 9 bases not matched to a gene. This CDR3 contains 14 residues. The germline V gene encodes CDR1 SGDLS and CDR2 YYNGEE. CDR3 protein: CASSAYGGSGTQYF. For the CDR3, the DNA is TGTGCCAGCAGCGCCTACGGGGGGAGTGGGACCCAGTACTTC.

This chain connects TRBV10-3 to TRBJ1-2, with 9 bases aligning to TRBD1. V lost 6 bases, J lost 6 bases, and 11 bases stayed unmatched. The CDR3 contains 15 residues. In germline, CDR1 is ENHRY, CDR2 SYGVKD. The CDR3, as DNA: TGTGCCATCAGCGAAAAACAGGGGGCAACGGATGGCTACACCTTC. It yields the protein CAISEKQGATDGYTF.

The chain combines TRBV6-5 with TRBJ2-4; 7 bases are shared with TRBD2. The CDR3 is 15 amino acids. Germline CDR1 is MNHEY and CDR2 is SVGAGI. V shed 6 bases, J shed 6 bases, and the junction held 11 bases outside the gene matches. The CDR3 is CASRPSGGRGNIQYF. In DNA, the CDR3 is TGTGCCAGCAGGCCCAGCGGCGGGAGAGGAAACATTCAGTACTTC.

This rearrangement joins TRBV12-5 to TRBJ1-1; TRBD1 matches at 10 bases. CDR1 is LGHNT and CDR2 is FRNRAP in the germline V gene. The trim removed 0 bases at V and 1 base at J, leaving 14 bases unmatched. The CDR3 spans 20 residues. DNA of the CDR3: TGTGCTAGTGGTTTGGTATTGGGGACAGGGGTTGCGGCTAGGAACACTGAAGCTTTCTTT. This translates into CASGLVLGTGVAARNTEAFF.

This chain connects TRBV3-1 (or the pseudogene TRBV3-2) to TRBJ1-1; D gene uncertain. Per germline, CDR1 LGHDT and CDR2 YNNKEL (reference sequence). The CDR3 loop spans 11 amino acids. Between the trimmed V and J ends, which lost 3 bases and 6 bases, there was a span of 5 bases. CDR3 protein: CASSQRSEAFF. The CDR3 DNA reads as TGTGCCAGCAGCCAGAGGTCTGAAGCTTTCTTT.

The V call is TRBV3-1 (or the pseudogene TRBV3-2), the J call TRBJ1-2, with 8 bases identical to TRBD1. V gave up 4 bases and J gave up 8 bases; unmatched junction bases: 6. Germline V gene data show CDR1 as LGHDT and CDR2 as YNNKEL (reference sequence). CDR3 length: 13 amino acids. Written as DNA, the CDR3 is TGTGCCAGCAGCCTCGGGACAGGACTAGGCTACACCTTC. Its protein is CASSLGTGLGYTF.

The V gene is TRBV11-2, the J gene TRBJ2-5; D possibly uses TRBD1 or TRBD2 (5 bases each). V shed 5 bases and J shed 5 bases, with 12 bases lying between them. CDR1 SGHAT and CDR2 FQNNGV come from the germline V gene. CDR3 length: 13 amino acids. The CDR3, as DNA: TGTGCCAGCAGCAGGGACCCTCGGGAGACCCAGTACTTC. Translating gives CASSRDPRETQYF.

This chain links TRBV6-5 with TRBJ2-7, with D tentatively TRBD1 or TRBD2 (5 bases each). The CDR3 is 12 amino acids. V lost 5 bases and J lost 2, with 7 bases in between. The germline gives CDR1 MNHEY, CDR2 SVGAGI. The CDR3 sequence is CASSQGPYEQYF. In DNA form, the CDR3 reads TGTGCCAGCAGTCAGGGACCCTACGAGCAGTACTTC.